This TCR beta chain was profiled in a study of molecular identifiers for immune sequencing clone quantification. Study-wide background: Across replicate runs, RNA obtained from around 20,000 or 100,000 naive CD8 cells was divided into five, with four undergoing sequencing.

Preparation methods for the bulk TCR libraries were those previously described, with listed TCR primers. In TCRdb, the PCR reads were re-called with MiXCR into one record per CDR3 protein. The sample lists approximately 550,000 distinct CDR3 sequences, around 23% occurring once. Study-wide points: Sharing of a barcode by identical TCR molecules could cause highly expanded clone sizes to be underestimated.

On this clonotype: What it binds is unknown.

Input for naive CD8 libraries was roughly 19,000 to 1,000,000 sorted cells; the RNA fraction used was 10%, 30% or 50%. The V gene's germline CDR1 is MNHEY and CDR2 SVGEGT. The ends lost 2 bases at V and 4 bases at J; junction bases unmatched: 4. The CDR3 covers 15 residues. The V gene is TRBV6-2 or TRBV6-3, the J gene TRBJ2-2; 7 nucleotides line up with TRBD1. Sample: naive CD8+ T cells from blood, with Jurkat cell RNA spiked in. Documented subset: FACS-sorted CD8+CD4-CCR7+CD45RA+ naive T cells. The sequence was obtained from a human donor in good health. Some libraries in this study had Jurkat cell RNA spiked in. The CDR3 loop reads CASSYRAGGTGELFF. The DNA for the CDR3 is TGTGCCAGCAGTTACCGGGCAGGGGGCACCGGGGAGCTGTTTTTT.